Detailed here is one T cell receptor (beta chain). Its specificity is not known. This sample is part of a study of OX40 agonist ivuxolimab in advanced cancers. Findings and limits, study-wide: Near-lowest levels of clonal expansion characterized partial responders at 0.1-3.0 mg/kg.

Autoimmune disease history or systemic immunosuppression led to patient exclusion. V shed 0 bases and J shed 6 bases, with 15 bases lying between them. The CDR3 is 15 residues long. Germline CDR1 and CDR2: MNHEY and SVGAGI. Clones were read by immunoSEQ multiplex PCR, and TCRdb kept only the in-frame ones, dropping some. This sample has some 80,000 clones, with 94% found just once. The starting material was CD4+ or CD8+ T cells sorted from blood, obtained in a trial of the OX40 agonist ivuxolimab. This receptor was identified in an adult with an advanced solid tumor such as melanoma, head and neck, liver or kidney cancer. This chain links TRBV6-5 with TRBJ2-7, with D possibly TRBD2 on 5 matching bases. The CDR3 nucleotides are TGTGCCAGCAGTTACTCGGCGGGCGCCTACGGCGAGCAGTACTTC. It encodes CASSYSAGAYGEQYF.